Listed here are 3 T cell receptor beta chains from one sample, sequenced in a study of T cell responses to AZD1222 COVID-19 vaccine. Generated by immunoSEQ multiplex PCR, the TCRdb table keeps only in-frame clones and is missing some. Here the sample spans around 15,000 clones, around 80% being singletons. Sequencing was performed on peripheral blood, taken 28 days after the second AZD1222 dose. The receptor set was obtained from an adult who received the AZD1222 COVID-19 vaccine.

V is TRBV10-3 and J is TRBJ1-2; D is undetermined. The V gene's germline CDR1 is ENHRY and CDR2 SYGVKD. The V end was cut by 2 bases, the J end by 6 bases, with 22 bases between. This CDR3 has 17 amino acids. The CDR3 DNA follows: TGTGCCATCAGTGAGGGGTGGACGACGAGGAGTATAAATGGCTACACCTTC. It yields the protein CAISEGWTTRSINGYTF.

Regarding this clone: The germline gene is not matched at one end of the junction; a read error may be the cause. The chain couples TRBV3-1 (or the pseudogene TRBV3-2) to TRBJ1-1, with D hard to call. CDR1 and CDR2 (germline): LGHDT, YNNKEL (reference sequence). This CDR3 contains 18 residues. CDR3 bases: TGTGCCAGCAGCCAAGATATCCGAGTTTTAAGTGAGAACCCTGAAGCTTTCTTT. Amino acid sequence: CASSQDIRVLSENPEAFF.

This chain uses TRBV6-5 with TRBJ1-2; D gene unclear. The germline V and J ends were trimmed by 0 bases and 2 bases, with 7 bases remaining between them. Per germline, CDR1 MNHEY and CDR2 SVGAGI. This CDR3 comprises 14 residues. The CDR3 DNA sequence: TGTGCCAGCAGTTACTCGGGCGGAAACTATGGCTACACCTTC. As protein: CASSYSGGNYGYTF.